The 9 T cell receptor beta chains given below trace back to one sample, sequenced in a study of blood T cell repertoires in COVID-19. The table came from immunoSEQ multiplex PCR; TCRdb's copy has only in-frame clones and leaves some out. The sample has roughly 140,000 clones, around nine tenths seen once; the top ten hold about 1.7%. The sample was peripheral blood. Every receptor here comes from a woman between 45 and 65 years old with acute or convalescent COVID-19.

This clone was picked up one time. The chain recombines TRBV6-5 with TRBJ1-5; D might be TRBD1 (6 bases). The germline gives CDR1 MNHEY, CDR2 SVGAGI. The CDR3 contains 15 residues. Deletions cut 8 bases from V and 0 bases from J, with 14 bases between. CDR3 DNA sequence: TGTGCCAGCCGGGGGGGCGTTGATAGCAATCAGCCCCAGCATTTT. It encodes CASRGGVDSNQPQHF.

This CDR3 reads CSASRQGSAETQYF. Here the CDR3 DNA reads TGCAGTGCTAGTCGACAGGGGTCGGCAGAGACCCAGTACTTC. The V and J genes are TRBV20-1 and TRBJ2-5; 8 bases line up with TRBD1. The CDR3 spans 14 residues. Germline CDR1 DFQATT, CDR2 SNEGSKA (reference sequence). With 3 bases clipped from V and 4 bases from J, the junction kept 7 bases outside the gene matches.

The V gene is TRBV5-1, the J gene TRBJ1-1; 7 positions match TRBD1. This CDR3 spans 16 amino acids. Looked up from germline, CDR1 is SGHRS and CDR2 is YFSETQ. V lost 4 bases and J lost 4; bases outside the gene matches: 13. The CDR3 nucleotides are TGCGCCAGCAGCCCACGACAGGGCAGCTTGGGCACTGAAGCTTTCTTT. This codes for CASSPRQGSLGTEAFF.

DNA for the CDR3: TGTGCCAGCAGTTACTCGACCCTAGTAGGCTATGGCTACACCTTC. Protein product: CASSYSTLVGYGYTF. V gene TRBV6-5 combines with J gene TRBJ1-2; D gene uncertain. Trimming took 0 bases from V and 4 from J, leaving 12 bases between them. Germline-derived CDR1 and CDR2 are MNHEY and SVGAGI. The CDR3 length is 15 residues.

Here the CDR3 reads CASRPEQSLYGYTF. CDR3 sequence (DNA): TGCGCCAGCAGGCCCGAACAGAGTCTCTATGGCTACACCTTC. V is TRBV5-1 and J is TRBJ1-2; D gene uncertain. This CDR3 is 14 amino acids long. Per germline, CDR1 SGHRS and CDR2 YFSETQ. V was shortened by 5 bases and J by 4 bases, with 15 bases between the two germline ends.

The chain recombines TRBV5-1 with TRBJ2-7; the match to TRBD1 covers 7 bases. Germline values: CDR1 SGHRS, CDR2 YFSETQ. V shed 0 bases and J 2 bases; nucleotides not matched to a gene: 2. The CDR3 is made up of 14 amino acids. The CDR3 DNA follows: TGCGCCAGCAGCTTGGTGACAGGGACCTACGAGCAGTACTTC. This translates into CASSLVTGTYEQYF.

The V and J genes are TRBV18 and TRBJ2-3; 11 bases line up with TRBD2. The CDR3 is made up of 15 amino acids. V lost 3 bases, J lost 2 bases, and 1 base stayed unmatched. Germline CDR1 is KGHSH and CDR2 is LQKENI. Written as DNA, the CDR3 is TGTGCCAGCTCACCGACTAGCGGGGACACAGATACGCAGTATTTT. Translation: CASSPTSGDTDTQYF.

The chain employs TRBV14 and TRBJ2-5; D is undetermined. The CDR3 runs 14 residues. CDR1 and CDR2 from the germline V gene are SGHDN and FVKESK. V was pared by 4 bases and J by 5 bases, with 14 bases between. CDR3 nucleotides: TGTGCCAGCAGCCTACAGTTTTCAAGCGAGACCCAGTACTTC. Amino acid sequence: CASSLQFSSETQYF.

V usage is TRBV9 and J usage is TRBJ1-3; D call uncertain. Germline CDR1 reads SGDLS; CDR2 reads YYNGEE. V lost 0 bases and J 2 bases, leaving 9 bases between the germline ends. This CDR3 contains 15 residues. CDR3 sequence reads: CASSVASGAGNTIYF. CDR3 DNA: TGTGCCAGCAGCGTAGCTTCGGGAGCTGGAAACACCATATATTTT. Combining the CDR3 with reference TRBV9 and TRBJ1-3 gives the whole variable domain DSGVTQTPKHLITATGQRVTLRCSPRSGDLSVYWYQQSLDQGLQFLIQYYNGEERAKGNILERFSAQQFPDLHSELNLSSLELGDSALYFCASSVASGAGNTIYFGEGSWLTVV.